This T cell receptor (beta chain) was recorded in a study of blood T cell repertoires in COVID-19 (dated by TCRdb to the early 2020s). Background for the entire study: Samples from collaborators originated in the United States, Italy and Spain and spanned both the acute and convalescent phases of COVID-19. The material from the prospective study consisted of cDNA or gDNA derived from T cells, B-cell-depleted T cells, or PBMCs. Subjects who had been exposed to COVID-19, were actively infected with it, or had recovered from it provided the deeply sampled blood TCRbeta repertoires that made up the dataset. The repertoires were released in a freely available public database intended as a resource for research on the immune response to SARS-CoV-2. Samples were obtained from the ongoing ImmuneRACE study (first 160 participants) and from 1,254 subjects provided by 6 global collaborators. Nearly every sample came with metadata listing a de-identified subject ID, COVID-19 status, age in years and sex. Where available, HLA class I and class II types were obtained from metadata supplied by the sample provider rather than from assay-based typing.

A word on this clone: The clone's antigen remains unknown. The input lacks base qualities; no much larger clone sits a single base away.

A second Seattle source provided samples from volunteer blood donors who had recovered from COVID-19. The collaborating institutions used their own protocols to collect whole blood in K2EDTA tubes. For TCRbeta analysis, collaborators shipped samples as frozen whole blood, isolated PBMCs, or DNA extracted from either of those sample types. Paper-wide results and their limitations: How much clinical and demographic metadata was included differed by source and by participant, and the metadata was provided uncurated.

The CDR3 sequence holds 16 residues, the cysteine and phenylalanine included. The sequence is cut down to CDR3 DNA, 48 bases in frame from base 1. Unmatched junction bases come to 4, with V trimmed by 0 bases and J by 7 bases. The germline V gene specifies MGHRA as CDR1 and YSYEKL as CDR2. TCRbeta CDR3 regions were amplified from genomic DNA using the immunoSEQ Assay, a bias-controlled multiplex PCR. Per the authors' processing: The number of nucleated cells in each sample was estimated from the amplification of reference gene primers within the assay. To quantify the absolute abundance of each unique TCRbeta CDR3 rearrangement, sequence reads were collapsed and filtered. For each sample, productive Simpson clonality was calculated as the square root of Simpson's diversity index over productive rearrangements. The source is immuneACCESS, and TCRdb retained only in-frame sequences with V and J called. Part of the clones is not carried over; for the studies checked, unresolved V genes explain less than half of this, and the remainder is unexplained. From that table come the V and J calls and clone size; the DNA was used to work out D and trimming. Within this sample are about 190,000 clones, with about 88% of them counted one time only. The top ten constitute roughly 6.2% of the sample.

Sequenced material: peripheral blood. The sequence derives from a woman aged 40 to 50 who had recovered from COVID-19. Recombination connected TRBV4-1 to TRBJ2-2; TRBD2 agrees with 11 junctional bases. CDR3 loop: CASSQDSSGRHGELFF. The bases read TGCGCCAGCAGCCAAGATTCTAGCGGGAGGCACGGGGAGCTGTTTTTT.